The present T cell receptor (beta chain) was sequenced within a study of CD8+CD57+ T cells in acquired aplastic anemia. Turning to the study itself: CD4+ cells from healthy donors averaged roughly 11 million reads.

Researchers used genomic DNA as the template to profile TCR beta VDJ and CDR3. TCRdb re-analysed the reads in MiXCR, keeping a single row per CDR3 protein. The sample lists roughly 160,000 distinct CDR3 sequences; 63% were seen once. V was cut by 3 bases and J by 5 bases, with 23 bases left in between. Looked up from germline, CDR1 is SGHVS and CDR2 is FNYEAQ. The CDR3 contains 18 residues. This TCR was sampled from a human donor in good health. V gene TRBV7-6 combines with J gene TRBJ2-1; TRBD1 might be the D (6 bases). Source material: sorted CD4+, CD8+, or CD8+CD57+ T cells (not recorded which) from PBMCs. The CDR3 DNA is TGTGCCAGCAGCTTCCCCTCCCCCAGGGGTCCAGACCACAATGAGCAGTTCTTC. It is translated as CASSFPSPRGPDHNEQFF.